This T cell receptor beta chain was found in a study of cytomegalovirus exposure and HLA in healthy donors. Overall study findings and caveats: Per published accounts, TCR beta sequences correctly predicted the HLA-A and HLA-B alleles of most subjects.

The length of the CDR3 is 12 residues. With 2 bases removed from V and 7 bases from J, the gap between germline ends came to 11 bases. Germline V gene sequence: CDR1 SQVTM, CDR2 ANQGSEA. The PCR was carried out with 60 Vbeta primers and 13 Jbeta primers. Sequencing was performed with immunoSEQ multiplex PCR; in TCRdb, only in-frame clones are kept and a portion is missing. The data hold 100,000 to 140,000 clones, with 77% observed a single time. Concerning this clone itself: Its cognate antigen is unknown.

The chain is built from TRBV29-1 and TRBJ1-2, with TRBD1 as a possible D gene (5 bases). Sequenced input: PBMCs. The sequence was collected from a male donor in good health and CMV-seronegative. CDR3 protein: CSVETGYGGYTF. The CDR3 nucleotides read TGCAGCGTTGAAACAGGATATGGTGGCTACACCTTC. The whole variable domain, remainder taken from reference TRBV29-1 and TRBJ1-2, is SAVISQKPSRDICQRGTSLTIQCQVDSQVTMMFWYRQQPGQSLTLIATANQGSEATYESGFVIDKFPISRPNLTFSTLTVSNMSPEDSSIYLCSVETGYGGYTFGSGTRLTVV.